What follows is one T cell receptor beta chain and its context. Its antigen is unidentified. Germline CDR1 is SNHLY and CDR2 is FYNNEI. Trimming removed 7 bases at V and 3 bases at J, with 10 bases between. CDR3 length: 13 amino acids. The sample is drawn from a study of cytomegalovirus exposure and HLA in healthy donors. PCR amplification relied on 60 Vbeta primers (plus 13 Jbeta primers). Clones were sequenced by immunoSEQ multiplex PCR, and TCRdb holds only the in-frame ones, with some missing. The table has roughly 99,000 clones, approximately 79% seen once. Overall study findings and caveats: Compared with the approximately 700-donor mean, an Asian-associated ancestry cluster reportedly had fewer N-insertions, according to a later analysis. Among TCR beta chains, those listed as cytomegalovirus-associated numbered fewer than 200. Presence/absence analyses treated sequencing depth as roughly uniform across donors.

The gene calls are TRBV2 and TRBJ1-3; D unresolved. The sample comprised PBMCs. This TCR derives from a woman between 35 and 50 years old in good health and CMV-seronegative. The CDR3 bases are TGTGCCAGCACCGGGGAATTTGGAAACACCATATATTTT. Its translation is CASTGEFGNTIYF. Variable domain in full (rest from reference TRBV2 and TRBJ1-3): EPEVTQTPSHQVTQMGQEVILRCVPISNHLYFYWYRQILGQKVEFLVSFYNNEISEKSEIFDDQFSVERPDGSNFTLKIRSTKLEDSAMYFCASTGEFGNTIYFGEGSWLTVV.